The present T cell receptor (beta chain) was sequenced within a study of cytomegalovirus exposure and HLA in healthy donors. Regarding the study as a whole: Associated with cytomegalovirus, according to the listing, were approximately 160 TCR beta chains. High specificity and sensitivity for cytomegalovirus status were reported for the classifier. Despite most TCR sequences being rare, some public TCRs occurred in many donors.

Sequenced by immunoSEQ multiplex PCR; TCRdb stores in-frame clones only, minus some. The sample contains some 260,000 clones, 90% of which appear only once. This clone appeared a few times. What it recognizes is unknown. The length of the CDR3 is 14 residues. V lost 4 bases and J lost 6, with 13 bases in between. Germline V gene lookup returns CDR1 MRHNA and CDR2 SNTAGT. Separation from the roughly 670-subject first cohort characterized the approximately 120-subject validation cohort, to which the donors belonged. The sample comprised PBMCs. This clonotype was obtained from a woman between 25 and 40 years old in good health and CMV-seronegative. The chain is built from TRBV6-4 and TRBJ2-1; no reliable D call. CDR3 DNA sequence: TGTGCCAGCAGTGTAGTGGGGTCAAGCAATGAGCAGTTCTTC. Translating it yields CASSVVGSSNEQFF.